Listed below are T cell receptor beta chains from one sample, sequenced in a study of T-cell reconstitution after alpha-beta-depleted transplantation in children. TCRdb itself ran the PCR reads through MiXCR, one entry per CDR3 protein. The sample includes more than 90,000 distinct CDR3 sequences, approximately 10% of them seen just once. The sequenced sample was PBMCs, obtained before TCRalphabeta/CD19-depleted stem cell transplant. Every receptor here comes from a boy aged 2 to 9 with acute lymphoblastic leukemia, due to receive a stem cell transplant. Each CDR3 is given with its conserved first and last residue. A D gene is named only where the DNA matches it firmly. Size values are once, few and many counts, or a class for expanded clones, and some rows have none.

many | TRBD1 | TRBJ1-4 | TRBV12-3/TRBV12-4 | CASSPRQGEKLFF | TGTGCCAGCAGTCCACGACAGGGTGAAAAACTGTTTTTT
. | . | TRBJ2-7 | TRBV4-1 | CASSQDVQARSYEQYF | TGCGCCAGCAGCCAAGATGTTCAGGCCCGCTCCTACGAGCAGTACTTC
. | . | TRBJ1-2 | TRBV18 | CASSPPSQIIHGYTF | TGTGCCAGCTCACCACCGTCACAGATTATTCATGGCTACACCTTC
. | . | TRBJ2-3 | TRBV7-3 | CASSLTWETDTQYF | TGTGCCAGCAGCTTAACGTGGGAGACAGATACGCAGTATTTT
many | . | TRBJ2-3 | TRBV12-3/TRBV12-4 | CASSLLDTQYF | TGTGCCAGCAGTTTATTAGATACGCAGTATTTT
. | . | TRBJ2-1 | TRBV5-1 | CASSLGGRYNEQFF | TGCGCCAGCAGCTTGGGCGGGCGCTACAATGAGCAGTTCTTC
. | TRBD1 | TRBJ2-1 | TRBV7-2 | CASSPMGTGPNEQFF | TGTGCCAGCAGCCCCATGGGGACAGGGCCCAATGAGCAGTTCTTC
many | TRBD2 | TRBJ2-1 | TRBV6-5 | CASSTTQGLAGLNEQFF | TGTGCCAGCAGTACTACACAGGGTCTAGCGGGACTCAATGAGCAGTTCTTC
many | . | TRBJ1-1 | TRBV5-5 | CASSSNSRRNTEAFF | TGTGCCAGCAGCTCCAACTCCAGGAGGAACACTGAAGCTTTCTTT
. | . | TRBJ1-5 | TRBV19 | CASRGVSVGNQPQHF | TGTGCCAGTAGGGGAGTATCGGTGGGAAATCAGCCCCAGCATTTT
. | . | TRBJ2-3 | TRBV5-1 | CASSLPGSTDTQYF | TGCGCCAGCAGCTTGCCCGGAAGCACAGATACGCAGTATTTT
few | . | TRBJ2-7 | TRBV20-1 | CSALRIQGHEQYF | TGCAGTGCTCTTCGTATCCAGGGGCACGAGCAGTACTTC
many | TRBD2 | TRBJ2-7 | TRBV5-5 | CASSVTSGSSYEQYF | TGTGCCAGCAGCGTGACTAGCGGGAGCTCCTACGAGCAGTACTTC
. | TRBD2 | TRBJ2-3 | TRBV7-8 | CASSPPGKREGADTQYF | TGTGCCAGCAGCCCCCCTGGGAAGCGGGAGGGGGCAGATACGCAGTATTTT
many | . | TRBJ2-2 | TRBV12-3/TRBV12-4 | CASSLGLGGDSAGELFF | TGTGCCAGCAGTTTAGGTTTAGGGGGTGATTCAGCCGGGGAGCTGTTTTTT
many | TRBD2 | TRBJ2-3 | TRBV10-2 | CASSSLAGRTDTQYF | TGCGCCAGCAGTTCCCTAGCGGGAAGGACAGATACGCAGTATTTT
few | TRBD1 | TRBJ2-2 | TRBV6-5 | CASITGQGLLTGELFF | TGTGCCAGCATTACGGGACAGGGTCTATTGACCGGGGAGCTGTTTTTT
few | TRBD1 | TRBJ1-4 | TRBV6-5 | CASSFRTGTGVEKLFF | TGTGCCAGCAGTTTCCGGACCGGGACAGGGGTTGAAAAACTGTTTTTT
many | TRBD2 | TRBJ2-1 | TRBV5-6 | CASSHGLAGGPNEQFF | TGTGCCAGCAGCCACGGACTAGCGGGAGGGCCCAATGAGCAGTTCTTC
few | TRBD2 | TRBJ2-1 | TRBV7-3 | CASSSQSGRGYNEQFF | TGTGCCAGCAGCTCCCAAAGCGGGAGAGGGTACAATGAGCAGTTCTTC
many | TRBD2 | TRBJ2-1 | TRBV6-1 | CASSPGLRLGEQFF | TGTGCCAGCAGTCCGGGACTAAGACTCGGTGAGCAGTTCTTC
many | . | TRBJ2-3 | TRBV7-2 | CASSATPSDTQYF | TGTGCCAGCAGCGCCACTCCTTCAGATACGCAGTATTTT
once | . | TRBJ1-5 | TRBV14 | CASSQEGGQPQHF | TGTGCCAGCAGCCAAGAGGGGGGTCAGCCCCAGCATTTT
many | . | TRBJ2-5 | TRBV5-1 | CASSLGVADYQETQYF | TGCGCCAGCAGCTTGGGGGTAGCGGATTACCAAGAGACCCAGTACTTC
. | TRBD1 | TRBJ1-1 | TRBV5-1 | CASSPTGSLTEAFF | TGCGCCAGCAGCCCGACAGGGAGTCTTACTGAAGCTTTCTTT
few | TRBD1 | TRBJ1-5 | TRBV9 | CASSPGTANNQPQHF | TGTGCCAGCAGCCCCGGGACAGCGAATAATCAGCCCCAGCATTTT
many | TRBD2 | TRBJ2-3 | TRBV5-5 | CASSWGGSSGTDTQYF | TGTGCCAGCAGCTGGGGGGGGAGTTCGGGGACAGATACGCAGTATTTT
. | TRBD2 | TRBJ2-7 | TRBV14 | CASSQFAGAGEEQYF | TGTGCCAGCAGCCAATTTGCGGGAGCGGGGGAAGAGCAGTACTTC
few | TRBD1 | TRBJ2-2 | TRBV28 | CASSSDRVGLAGELFF | TGTGCCAGCAGTTCGGACAGGGTTGGGCTAGCCGGGGAGCTGTTTTTT
. | . | TRBJ2-7 | TRBV29-1 | CSVWSSESYEQYF | TGCAGCGTTTGGTCTAGCGAATCCTACGAGCAGTACTTC
few | TRBD2 | TRBJ2-7 | TRBV5-1 | CASSRTSASYEQYF | TGCGCCAGCAGCCGGACTAGCGCCTCCTACGAGCAGTACTTC
many | TRBD1 | TRBJ1-3 | TRBV20-1 | CSAPRTGGNTIYF | TGCAGTGCTCCCCGGACAGGGGGAAACACCATATATTTT
. | . | TRBJ2-1 | TRBV7-7 | CASSPKGGSSYNEQFF | TGTGCTAGCAGCCCTAAAGGGGGGAGCTCCTACAATGAGCAGTTCTTC
few | TRBD2 | TRBJ2-5 | TRBV15 | CATSREGREAETQYF | TGTGCCACCAGCAGAGAAGGGCGGGAGGCAGAGACCCAGTACTTC
. | . | TRBJ2-5 | TRBV12-3/TRBV12-4 | CASSLALSGAETQYF | TGTGCCAGCAGTTTGGCTTTATCAGGAGCGGAGACCCAGTACTTC
. | TRBD1 | TRBJ1-1 | TRBV19 | CASSTLTGVNTEAFF | TGTGCCAGTAGTACTCTGACAGGGGTGAACACTGAAGCTTTCTTT
. | . | TRBJ2-4 | TRBV28 | CASSSVPRNIQYF | TGTGCCAGCAGTTCGGTACCGCGGAACATTCAGTACTTC
. | . | TRBJ1-2 | TRBV18 | CASSPGTGTRANYGYTF | TGTGCCAGCTCACCAGGGACGGGGACCCGGGCTAACTATGGCTACACCTTC
many | TRBD2 | TRBJ2-7 | TRBV7-2 | CASSLEASGSYEQYF | TGTGCCAGCAGCTTAGAGGCTAGCGGGAGCTACGAGCAGTACTTC
few | . | TRBJ1-5 | TRBV28 | CASSLQGVQPQHF | TGTGCCAGCAGTTTGCAGGGAGTCCAGCCCCAGCATTTT